These T cell receptor beta chains were read from a single sample in a study of Graves' ophthalmopathy and Graves' hyperthyroidism. TCRdb passed the multiplex PCR reads through MiXCR, listing each CDR3 protein once. The table records approximately 640,000 distinct CDR3 sequences, about 40% of them present only once. The material sequenced was peripheral blood. These receptors were obtained from an adult man with Graves' ophthalmopathy. Each CDR3 is given with its conserved first and last residue. Each record gives: D gene, J gene, V gene, clone size, CDR3 DNA, CDR3 protein. The D gene is left open where the match is weak. Expanded clones get a size class; other rows say once, few or many, or leave the size out.

- TRBJ1-2 TRBV4-2 few TGTGCCAGCAGCCAAGATGCTTGGGGGGCCTTGCGGGGCTACACCTTC CASSQDAWGALRGYTF
TRBD1 TRBJ2-7 TRBV27 - TGTGCCAGCAGTTTCGGACAGGGGGTCTACGAGCAGTACTTC CASSFGQGVYEQYF
TRBD2 TRBJ2-5 TRBV11-3 many TGTGCCAGCTCCCTGGGCGGGAGGGCCCTGGAGACCCAGTACTTC CASSLGGRALETQYF
- TRBJ2-7 TRBV19 few TGTGCCAGTAGTATACCGGGGAACTCCTACGAGCAGTACTTC CASSIPGNSYEQYF
- TRBJ1-1 TRBV29-1 many TGCAGCGTTGACCGAGTCAACCAGAACACTGAAGCTTTCTTT CSVDRVNQNTEAFF
- TRBJ2-7 TRBV25-1 many TGTGCCAGCAGTTCCCTTCTAAAAGGCGGGACGGACTCCTACGAGCAGTACTTC CASSSLLKGGTDSYEQYF
- TRBJ1-1 TRBV3-1 once TGTGCCAGCAGCCAAGAAGGGGGAAGTGAAGCTTTCTTT CASSQEGGSEAFF
TRBD1 TRBJ1-1 TRBV29-1 many TGCAGCACGTCGACAGGGGAGTATACTGAAGCTTTCTTT CSTSTGEYTEAFF
- TRBJ2-7 TRBV12-5 - TGTGCTAGTGGTCCTCGGGCGGCAGGGGTCTCCTACGAGCAGTACTTC CASGPRAAGVSYEQYF
- TRBJ1-4 TRBV7-9 - TGTGCCAGCAGCTTCGGGGGGCTCGATAATGAAAAACTGTTTTTT CASSFGGLDNEKLFF
- TRBJ1-5 TRBV6-1 many TGTGCCAGCAGTGAAGGTTTTGGAGGCAATCAGCCCCAGCATTTT CASSEGFGGNQPQHF
TRBD1 TRBJ1-2 TRBV25-1 - TGTGCCAGCACTAGGACAGGGGACTTCTATGGCTACACCTTC CASTRTGDFYGYTF
- TRBJ2-5 TRBV2 many TGTGCCAGCAGTGAAGAAGTTACGTACCAAGAGACCCAGTACTTC CASSEEVTYQETQYF
TRBD1 TRBJ1-6 TRBV7-9 once TGTGCCAGCAGCTTGGGACAGGGAGGGCCACCCCTCCACTTT CASSLGQGGPPLHF
- TRBJ2-7 TRBV7-9 many TGTGCCAGCAGCTTAGAACGTCAGTCCTCCTACGAGCAGTACTTC CASSLERQSSYEQYF
TRBD2 TRBJ2-2 TRBV4-2 - TGTGCCAGCAGCCAGTCCGTCCTAGCGGCGAACACCGGGGAGCTGTTTTTT CASSQSVLAANTGELFF
- TRBJ1-1 TRBV6-1 many TGTGCCAGCAATATTAAGGCCGACACTGAAGCTTTCTTT CASNIKADTEAFF
- TRBJ2-7 TRBV7-2 - TGTGCCAGCAGCTTTACAGGGAAAGGCGAGCAGTACTTC CASSFTGKGEQYF
- TRBJ1-1 TRBV5-5 - TGTGCCAGCAGCAAAACAGGGATCTTCCACCAGGGCACTGAAGCTTTCTTT CASSKTGIFHQGTEAFF
TRBD1 TRBJ1-5 TRBV2 - TGTGCCAGCTCACCAGGACAGGGAAAACAGCCCCAGCATTTT CASSPGQGKQPQHF
- TRBJ2-6 TRBV7-2 - TGTGCCAGCAGCGTTGAAGGGGCTGGGGCCAACGTCCTGACTTTC CASSVEGAGANVLTF
- TRBJ1-2 TRBV15 many TGTGCCACCAGCAGAGATAGAGGGGTTATAGGTGGCTACACCTTC CATSRDRGVIGGYTF
- TRBJ1-5 TRBV29-1 - TGCAGCGTTGACCGCAGGGGTGGGCAGCCCCAGCATTTT CSVDRRGGQPQHF
- TRBJ1-5 TRBV7-9 many TGTGCCAGCAGCTTAGAATCAGGGGACAATCAGCCCCAGCATTTT CASSLESGDNQPQHF
- TRBJ1-5 TRBV7-3 - TGTGCCAGCAGCTGGGACCCCGGGACGGCCTACGAGCATTTT CASSWDPGTAYEHF
- TRBJ1-1 TRBV12-3/TRBV12-4 few TGTGCCAGCAGTCCTCATGGGGGGACAAACACTGAAGCTTTCTTT CASSPHGGTNTEAFF